The 16 T cell receptor beta chains below come from one sample, sequenced in a study of blood T cell repertoires in COVID-19. The method was immunoSEQ multiplex PCR; TCRdb's version includes in-frame clones alone and lacks a portion of them. Of 250,000 to 350,000 clones in the sample, approximately 90% were seen once. The sample taken for sequencing was PBMCs or T cells enriched from blood (not recorded which). The receptors originated from a woman between 25 and 40 years old who had recovered from COVID-19.

V gene TRBV7-9 combines with J gene TRBJ1-1, with 7 positions matching TRBD1. Germline V gene lookup returns CDR1 SEHNR and CDR2 FQNEAQ (reference sequence). The CDR3 covers 14 residues. Trimming cost V 1 base and J 7 bases; bases outside gene matches: 6. In DNA, the CDR3 is TGTGCCAGCAGCTTAGGGGGACAGACGTATGAAGCTTTCTTT. Encoded protein: CASSLGGQTYEAFF.

The chain combines TRBV10-3 with TRBJ1-3; D ambiguous. With 3 bases removed from V and 1 base from J, the gap between germline ends came to 7 bases. There are 14 residues in the CDR3. The germline V gene encodes CDR1 ENHRY and CDR2 SYGVKD. The CDR3 coding sequence is TGTGCCATCAGTGAAGGGAGGTCTGGAAACACCATATATTTT. It specifies CAISEGRSGNTIYF.

This chain connects TRBV5-1 to TRBJ1-4; 9 bases agree with TRBD1. V trimming: 4 bases; J trimming: 5 bases; junction bases outside the gene matches: 6. CDR3 length: 15 residues. The germline CDR1 and CDR2 sequences are SGHRS and YFSETQ. CDR3 sequence reads: CASSPTGTGNEKLFF. In DNA, the CDR3 is TGCGCCAGCAGCCCCACCGGGACAGGGAATGAAAAACTGTTTTTT.

This clone came up once. The chain employs TRBV7-8 and TRBJ2-5, with a possible D match to TRBD2 (5 bases). This CDR3 comprises 15 residues. V gave up 5 bases and J gave up 5 bases, with 18 bases separating them. The germline CDR1 and CDR2 sequences are SGHVS and FQNEAQ. The CDR3 DNA reads TGTGCCAGCAGCACCTCACTAGGTTTGGGGGAGACCCAGTACTTC. Its protein product is CASSTSLGLGETQYF.

The chain carries TRBV13 and TRBJ2-7, with D unresolved. The V gene's germline CDR1 is PRHDT and CDR2 FYEKMQ (reference sequence). The CDR3 is 12 amino acids. Deletions cut 0 bases from V and 5 bases from J, with 5 bases between. The CDR3: CASSLGPDEQYF. The CDR3 DNA reads TGTGCCAGCAGCTTAGGCCCGGACGAGCAGTACTTC.

DNA of the CDR3: TGTGCCAGCAGCCCCTCCCGCGGGTCACAAGAGACCCAGTACTTC. Translating gives CASSPSRGSQETQYF. The genes are TRBV9 and TRBJ2-5, with D tentatively TRBD2 (5 bases). CDR1 is SGDLS, CDR2 YYNGEE, per germline. V shed 4 bases and J shed 2 bases, with 15 bases lying between them. This CDR3 is built from 15 residues.

The V call is TRBV7-2, the J call TRBJ1-5, with 9 bases aligning to TRBD1. CDR3 length: 15 amino acids. Per the germline V gene, CDR1 is SGHTA and CDR2 is FQGNSA. J was trimmed by 4 bases and V by 5 bases; bases with no gene match: 6. The CDR3 DNA sequence: TGTGCCAGCAGCACGTGGGACAGGGAAAATCAGCCCCAGCATTTT. Protein product: CASSTWDRENQPQHF. Looking up the rest from reference TRBV7-2 and TRBJ1-5 gives the full variable domain: GAGVSQSPSNKVTEKGKDVELRCDPISGHTALYWYRQSLGQGLEFLIYFQGNSAPDKSGLPSDRFSAERTGGSVSTLTIQRTQQEDSAVYLCASSTWDRENQPQHFGDGTRLSIL.

V gene TRBV19 combines with J gene TRBJ2-7, with 9 positions matching TRBD1. Per germline, CDR1 LNHDA and CDR2 SQIVND (reference sequence). CDR3 length equals 14 residues. Trimming removed 5 bases from V and 4 bases from J; junction bases left unmatched: 6. CDR3 sequence (DNA): TGTGCCAGTAGTGGCCCGACAGGGGGTTACGAGCAGTACTTC. This translates into CASSGPTGGYEQYF. The entire variable domain, with the rest obtained from reference TRBV19 and TRBJ2-7, is as follows: DGGITQSPKYLFRKEGQNVTLSCEQNLNHDAMYWYRQDPGQGLRLIYYSQIVNDFQKGDIAEGYSVSREKKESFPLTVTSAQKNPTAFYLCASSGPTGGYEQYFGPGTRLTVT.

The chain's CDR3 is CASSPGQGNSPLHF. CDR3 DNA: TGTGCCAGCAGCCCGGGACAGGGTAATTCACCCCTCCACTTT. The chain uses TRBV4-2 and TRBJ1-6; 9 bases match TRBD1. This CDR3 is built from 14 residues. V lost 4 bases to trimming and J lost 6 bases; unmatched junction nucleotides: 1. CDR1 is LGHNA and CDR2 is YNFKEQ in the germline V gene.

This chain connects TRBV6-1 to TRBJ1-4; 9 positions match TRBD1. Germline-derived CDR1 and CDR2 are MNHNS and SASEGT. The CDR3 totals 16 residues. J was trimmed by 2 bases and V by 4 bases; bases with no gene match: 5. CDR3 DNA: TGTGCCAGCAGTGCTACAGGGGGCGCGACTAATGAAAAACTGTTTTTT. This translates into CASSATGGATNEKLFF.

This chain uses TRBV27 with TRBJ2-1; D might be TRBD1 (5 bases). Germline loops: CDR1 MNHEY, CDR2 SMNVEV (reference sequence). This CDR3 contains 15 residues. Between the trimmed V and J ends, which lost 10 bases and 7 bases, there was a span of 23 bases. The CDR3 spells CATSPRLGVGNEQFF. CDR3 DNA sequence: TGTGCCACCTCCCCCCGGTTAGGGGTCGGGAATGAGCAGTTCTTC.

The chain is built from TRBV7-8 and TRBJ1-6; 9 bases line up with TRBD1. Germline CDR1 is SGHVS and CDR2 is FQNEAQ. This CDR3 contains 14 residues. V trimming: 6 bases; J trimming: 9 bases; junction bases outside the gene matches: 6. The CDR3 nucleotides read TGTGCCAGCAGGGGGGACAGGGCCAGTTCACCCCTCCACTTT. Protein sequence: CASRGDRASSPLHF.

The rearrangement uses TRBV5-8 and TRBJ2-4; TRBD1 matches at 7 bases. J gave up 0 bases and V 4 bases, and 10 bases lay outside the gene matches. The CDR3 length is 17 residues. Germline CDR1 and CDR2: SGHTS and YDEGEE. The CDR3 loop is CASSPRIGTAAKNIQYF. CDR3 DNA sequence: TGTGCCAGCAGCCCCCGCATAGGGACAGCAGCCAAAAACATTCAGTACTTC.

This chain joins TRBV5-1 and TRBJ2-7; 7 nucleotides agree with TRBD2. The germline V gene encodes CDR1 SGHRS and CDR2 YFSETQ. This CDR3 is built from 15 residues. V lost 1 base and J lost 8; bases outside the gene matches: 12. The CDR3 nucleotides are TGCGCCAGCAGCTTGTCTCTAGCGGAACCTGGAAAGCAGTACTTC. Protein sequence: CASSLSLAEPGKQYF.

The chain links TRBV19 to TRBJ1-1, with D unresolved. The V gene's germline CDR1 is LNHDA and CDR2 SQIVND (reference sequence). The CDR3 has 14 amino acids. The V end lost 3 bases, the J end lost 3 bases, and 11 bases lay between the germline ends. The chain's CDR3 is CASSITPRDTEAFF. CDR3 sequence (DNA): TGTGCCAGTAGTATCACCCCCCGGGACACTGAAGCTTTCTTT.

The CDR3 DNA follows: TGTGCCAGCAGTTTACGTAGCAGGGGCTTGCAGCCCCAGCATTTT. The encoded protein is CASSLRSRGLQPQHF. The chain recombines TRBV27 with TRBJ1-5, with D tentatively TRBD1 (6 bases). Germline CDR1 MNHEY, CDR2 SMNVEV (reference sequence). Trimming pared 2 bases from V and 7 bases from J, leaving 15 bases between. This CDR3 is 15 amino acids long.